This TCR beta chain came from a study of blood T cell repertoires in COVID-19. As for the study in general: The study drew acute and convalescent COVID-19 samples from the United States, Italy and Spain.

As originally analysed: The authors estimated nucleated cell counts from reference gene primer amplification. Repertoires were generated with immunoSEQ multiplex PCR, while TCRdb's copy carries only in-frame clones and drops some. V, J and clone size are those of that table, while D and trimming were read from the DNA. The data contain 210,000 or so clones, roughly 90% of them singletons. The TCR originated in a woman aged 50 to 65 with acute or convalescent COVID-19. Material for sequencing was peripheral blood.

The CDR3 region is CASSQWTGGTGELFF. The CDR3 DNA sequence: TGTGCCAGCAGCCAGTGGACAGGGGGCACCGGGGAGCTGTTTTTT. The chain carries TRBV7-8 and TRBJ2-2, with 10 bases lining up with TRBD1. The CDR3 contains 15 residues. CDR1 is SGHVS, CDR2 FQNEAQ, per germline. V shed 5 bases, J shed 4 bases, and the junction held 4 bases outside the gene matches.